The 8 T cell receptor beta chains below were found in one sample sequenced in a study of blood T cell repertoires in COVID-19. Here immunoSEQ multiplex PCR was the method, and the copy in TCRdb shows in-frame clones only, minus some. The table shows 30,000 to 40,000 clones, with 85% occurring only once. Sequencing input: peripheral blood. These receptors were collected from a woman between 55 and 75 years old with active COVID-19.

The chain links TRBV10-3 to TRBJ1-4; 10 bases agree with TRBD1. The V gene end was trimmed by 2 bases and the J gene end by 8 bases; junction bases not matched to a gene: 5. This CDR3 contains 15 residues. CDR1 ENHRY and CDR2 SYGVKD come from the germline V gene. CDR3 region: CAISEDRGPEEKLFF. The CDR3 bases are TGTGCCATCAGTGAGGACAGGGGGCCGGAGGAAAAACTGTTTTTT.

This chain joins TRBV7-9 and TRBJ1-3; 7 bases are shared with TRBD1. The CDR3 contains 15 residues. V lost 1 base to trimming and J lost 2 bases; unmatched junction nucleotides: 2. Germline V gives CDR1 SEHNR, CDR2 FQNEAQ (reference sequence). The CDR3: CASSLGQGAGNTIYF. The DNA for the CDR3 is TGTGCCAGCAGCTTAGGCCAGGGGGCTGGAAACACCATATATTTT. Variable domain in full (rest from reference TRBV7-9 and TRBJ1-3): DTGVSQNPRHKITKRGQNVTFRCDPISEHNRLYWYRQTLGQGPEFLTYFQNEAQLEKSRLLSDRFSAERPKGSFSTLEIQRTEQGDSAMYLCASSLGQGAGNTIYFGEGSWLTVV.

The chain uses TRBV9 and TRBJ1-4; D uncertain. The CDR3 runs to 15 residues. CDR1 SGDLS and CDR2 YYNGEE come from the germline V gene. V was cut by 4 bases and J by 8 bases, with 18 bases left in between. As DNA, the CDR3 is TGTGCCAGCAGCCCCCCGTCCGGAGGACCAGAAAAACTGTTTTTT. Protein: CASSPPSGGPEKLFF.

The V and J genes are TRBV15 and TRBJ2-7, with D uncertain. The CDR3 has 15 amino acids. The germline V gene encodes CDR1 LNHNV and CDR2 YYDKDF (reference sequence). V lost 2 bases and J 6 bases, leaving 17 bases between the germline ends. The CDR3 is CATSRRPPDSVEQYF. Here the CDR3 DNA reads TGTGCCACCAGCAGAAGACCCCCAGACTCCGTCGAGCAGTACTTC.

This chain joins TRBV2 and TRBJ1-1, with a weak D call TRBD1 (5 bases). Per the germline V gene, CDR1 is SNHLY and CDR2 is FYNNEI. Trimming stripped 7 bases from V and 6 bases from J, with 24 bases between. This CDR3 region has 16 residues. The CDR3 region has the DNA TGTGCCAGCATCTCGGGATTGGGGGGTTTTGGGGCTGAAGCTTTCTTT. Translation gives CASISGLGGFGAEAFF.

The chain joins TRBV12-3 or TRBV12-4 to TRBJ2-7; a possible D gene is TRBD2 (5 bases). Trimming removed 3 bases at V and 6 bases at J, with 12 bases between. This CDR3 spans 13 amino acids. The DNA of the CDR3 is TGTGCCAGCAGTTTTATGCTAGCTGGCGAGCAGTACTTC. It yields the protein CASSFMLAGEQYF.

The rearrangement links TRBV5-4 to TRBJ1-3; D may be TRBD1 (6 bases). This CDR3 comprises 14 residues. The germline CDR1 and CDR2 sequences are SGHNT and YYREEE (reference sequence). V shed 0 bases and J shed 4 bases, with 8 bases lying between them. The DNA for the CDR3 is TGTGCCAGCAGCTTGGGGACAGCCGGAAACACCATATATTTT. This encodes CASSLGTAGNTIYF.

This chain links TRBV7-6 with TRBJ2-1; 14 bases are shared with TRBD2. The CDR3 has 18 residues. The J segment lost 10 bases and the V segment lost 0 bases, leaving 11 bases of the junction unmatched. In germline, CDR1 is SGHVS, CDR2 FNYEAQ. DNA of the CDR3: TGTGCCAGCAGCTTAGCGCCACCGGGACTAGCGGGAGACTCGGAGCAGTTCTTC. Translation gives CASSLAPPGLAGDSEQFF.